The 23 T cell receptor beta chains below were found in one sample sequenced in a study of T cells in Graves' hyperthyroidism and ophthalmopathy. Template material for amplifying TCR beta CDR3 regions consisted of RNA transcripts. The HTBI primer set was used in a first-round RT-PCR of the TCR CDR3. TCRdb independently ran MiXCR on the multiplex PCR reads; one entry per CDR3 protein. The sample records about 400,000 distinct CDR3 sequences, more than 13% being singletons. The specimen was blood. The receptors come from a woman in her twenties or thirties with Graves' hyperthyroidism.

This clonotype has a count of ten or more. The chain uses TRBV29-1 and TRBJ2-7, with 7 bases fitting TRBD2. With V trimmed by 3 bases and J by 2 bases, 4 bases remained unmatched. This CDR3 comprises 13 residues. Germline CDR1 and CDR2: SQVTM and ANQGSEA. The CDR3 loop is CSVEAGVTYEQYF. The DNA for the CDR3 is TGCAGCGTTGAGGCGGGAGTTACCTACGAGCAGTACTTC.

This clonotype occurred many times. V usage is TRBV20-1 and J usage is TRBJ2-1, with D possibly being TRBD2 (5 bases). V lost 0 bases and J lost 1, with 13 bases in between. CDR1 and CDR2 (germline): DFQATT, SNEGSKA (reference sequence). The CDR3 has 16 residues. CDR3 in amino acids: CSARETLASSYNEQFF. The CDR3 bases are TGCAGTGCTAGAGAGACCCTAGCCTCATCCTACAATGAGCAGTTCTTC.

On this clonotype itself: It may be a read error: a sequence one base away is much more abundant. V gene TRBV6-1 combines with J gene TRBJ2-2, with 7 bases matching TRBD1. The CDR3 runs to 14 residues. CDR1 is MNHNS and CDR2 is SASEGT in the germline V gene. The CDR3 bases are TGTACCAGCAGACAGGGTACAACCACCGGGGAGCTGTTTTTT. Translation: CTSRQGTTTGELFF.

The gene calls are TRBV3-1 and TRBJ2-2; 9 nucleotides align to TRBD1. V lost 2 bases to trimming and J lost 1 base; unmatched junction nucleotides: 17. CDR1 and CDR2 (germline): LGHDT, YNNKEL (reference sequence). This CDR3 spans 21 amino acids. CDR3 nucleotide sequence: TGTGCCAGCAGCCAATTGGTAGGGACAGGGACTAAAAAAGAGAACACCGGGGAGCTGTTTTTT. Its translation: CASSQLVGTGTKKENTGELFF.

This clonotype came up many times. This chain connects TRBV7-2 to TRBJ2-1; 8 bases line up with TRBD2. The ends lost 5 bases at V and 9 bases at J; junction bases unmatched: 12. The CDR3 has 15 amino acids. The germline CDR1 and CDR2 sequences are SGHTA and FQGNSA. Written as DNA, the CDR3 is TGTGCCAGCAGCGACGAAATGAGAGCGGGAGTTGAGCAGTTCTTC. Its protein product is CASSDEMRAGVEQFF.

This clonotype has at least ten counts. The chain carries TRBV2 and TRBJ2-1; D is unclear. There are 13 residues in the CDR3. Trimming shortened V by 0 bases and J by 6 bases, and 6 bases separated the two germline ends. Germline CDR1 and CDR2: SNHLY and FYNNEI. CDR3 residues: CASSEALRNEQFF. The CDR3 nucleotides are TGTGCCAGCAGTGAAGCGCTCCGCAATGAGCAGTTCTTC.

The rearrangement uses TRBV29-1 and TRBJ1-1; 7 nucleotides agree with TRBD1. The CDR3 loop spans 12 amino acids. Germline-derived CDR1 and CDR2 are SQVTM and ANQGSEA. After removal of 7 bases from V and 1 base from J, the junction contained 3 bases not matched to a gene. In DNA form, the CDR3 reads TGCAGCGGGGGACAGCAGAACACTGAAGCTTTCTTT. The encoded protein is CSGGQQNTEAFF. The full variable domain, with the rest looked up from reference TRBV29-1 and TRBJ1-1, is SAVISQKPSRDICQRGTSLTIQCQVDSQVTMMFWYRQQPGQSLTLIATANQGSEATYESGFVIDKFPISRPNLTFSTLTVSNMSPEDSSIYLCSGGQQNTEAFFGQGTRLTVV.

This clonotype was counted many times. The V gene is TRBV28, the J gene TRBJ2-5, with D possibly TRBD1 on 5 matching bases. The germline gives CDR1 MDHEN, CDR2 SYDVKM. This CDR3 region has 16 residues. The V end lost 5 bases, the J end lost 3 bases, and 19 bases lay between the germline ends. The CDR3 DNA sequence: TGTGCCAGCAGTCCGACAGTCAACTGGCATAAAGAGACCCAGTACTTC. As protein: CASSPTVNWHKETQYF.

The sample holds a few counts of this clonotype. V is TRBV6-2 or TRBV6-3 and J is TRBJ2-3, with D uncertain. This CDR3 has 14 amino acids. V shed 5 bases and J shed 1 base, with 10 bases lying between them. CDR1 and CDR2 (germline): MNHEY, SVGEGT. The DNA of the CDR3 is TGTGCCAGCAGTGTTTCTGCGGGCACAGATACGCAGTATTTT. It translates to CASSVSAGTDTQYF.

This clonotype was seen repeatedly, ten times or more. The chain joins TRBV6-5 to TRBJ2-5; D unclear. This CDR3 comprises 13 residues. Trimming pared 2 bases from V and 2 bases from J, leaving 6 bases between. CDR1 is MNHEY and CDR2 is SVGAGI in the germline V gene. Here the CDR3 reads CASSYLRQETQYF. CDR3 DNA: TGTGCCAGCAGTTACCTGAGGCAAGAGACCCAGTACTTC.

There are many counts of this clonotype. V is TRBV2 and J is TRBJ2-7, with D maybe TRBD2 (5 bases). The V gene's germline CDR1 is SNHLY and CDR2 FYNNEI. The CDR3 runs 12 residues. V was pared by 8 bases and J by 5 bases, with 13 bases between. This chain's CDR3 is CASRGLANEQYF. DNA of the CDR3: TGTGCCAGCCGTGGGCTAGCTAACGAGCAGTACTTC.

This clonotype was detected many times. The chain carries TRBV11-3 and TRBJ2-5; D might be TRBD2 (6 bases). Deletions cut 6 bases from V and 5 bases from J, with 13 bases between. CDR1 is SGHNT, CDR2 YENEEA, per germline. This CDR3 has 13 residues. CDR3: CASSSTSFETQYF. CDR3 bases: TGTGCCAGCAGTTCGACTAGTTTTGAGACCCAGTACTTC.

This clonotype was counted ten times or more. The genes are TRBV29-1 and TRBJ2-7; D unresolved. With 7 bases removed from V and 3 bases from J, the gap between germline ends came to 13 bases. CDR1 and CDR2 from the germline V gene are SQVTM and ANQGSEA. The CDR3 length is 12 residues. CDR3 in amino acids: CSARAGIYEQYF. In nucleotides, the CDR3 is TGCAGCGCCAGAGCAGGAATCTACGAGCAGTACTTC.

This clonotype appeared many times. The chain couples TRBV28 to TRBJ2-6; 7 nucleotides match TRBD1. Trimming at V came to 5 bases and at J to 0 bases, leaving 10 bases not matched to a gene. The germline V gene encodes CDR1 MDHEN and CDR2 SYDVKM. The CDR3 runs to 18 residues. The CDR3 is CASSPPTGQISGANVLTF. In DNA form, the CDR3 reads TGTGCCAGCAGTCCCCCAACGGGACAGATCTCTGGGGCCAACGTCCTGACTTTC.

This clonotype was counted at least ten times. J is TRBJ1-3 and V is TRBV12-3 or TRBV12-4, with D uncertain. The germline V and J ends were trimmed by 6 bases and 3 bases, with 12 bases remaining between them. The CDR3 is 14 residues long. CDR3 in DNA: TGTGCCAGCAGACTGGTGGGGAGTGGAAACACCATATATTTT. Translation: CASRLVGSGNTIYF.

In this sample, this clonotype turned up once. A read error may account for a junction end that differs from germline. This rearrangement joins TRBV2 to TRBJ2-2; TRBD1 matches at 10 bases. CDR3 length: 15 amino acids. Looked up from germline, CDR1 is SNHLY and CDR2 is FYNNEI. Written as DNA, the CDR3 is TGTGTCAGCAGCCGAGGACAGGGGGGGACCGGGGAGCTGTTTTTT. This sequence encodes CVSSRGQGGTGELFF. The full variable domain, in which reference TRBV2 and TRBJ2-2 provide the parts outside the CDR3, is EPEVTQTPSHQVTQMGQEVILRCVPISNHLYFYWYRQILGQKVEFLVSFYNNEISEKSEIFDDQFSVERPDGSNFTLKIRSTKLEDSAMYFCVSSRGQGGTGELFFGEGSRLTVL.

Many counts were recorded for this clonotype. This chain joins TRBV20-1 and TRBJ2-1, with 9 bases matching TRBD2. V lost 6 bases and J lost 6; bases outside the gene matches: 9. The CDR3 has 14 residues. Germline CDR1 is DFQATT and CDR2 is SNEGSKA (reference sequence). The chain's CDR3 is CSAPPGGRANEQFF. Written as DNA, the CDR3 is TGCAGTGCACCGCCCGGCGGGAGGGCCAATGAGCAGTTCTTC.

Remarks on this clonotype: A much larger clone is a single base away; this may be a read error. The CDR3 sequence is CAWSNGGGQFF. CDR3 nucleotide sequence: TGTGCCTGGAGTAACGGCGGTGGGCAGTTCTTC. The rearrangement joins TRBV30 to TRBJ2-1; D is ambiguous. Germline assignment: CDR1 GTSNPN and CDR2 SVGIG (reference sequence). V lost 2 bases to trimming and J lost 12 bases, with 11 bases between them. The CDR3 spans 11 residues.

This clonotype has ten or more counts. J is TRBJ1-1 and V is TRBV29-1; D might be TRBD1 (5 bases). The V gene lost 6 bases and the J gene lost 5 bases, with 13 bases spanning the gap. The germline V gene encodes CDR1 SQVTM and CDR2 ANQGSEA. This CDR3 is 12 amino acids long. The CDR3 DNA reads as TGCAGCGTCGCAGGGTTCGGAACTGAAGCTTTCTTT. The encoded protein is CSVAGFGTEAFF.

This clonotype was recorded many times. The chain uses TRBV20-1 and TRBJ2-7, with 7 bases aligning to TRBD2. V was clipped by 3 bases and J by 6 bases; unmatched bases: 11. This CDR3 contains 14 residues. Germline V gene data show CDR1 as DFQATT and CDR2 as SNEGSKA (reference sequence). The CDR3 region is CSARSAGDSGEQYF. The CDR3 region has the DNA TGCAGTGCTAGGTCCGCGGGAGATTCGGGCGAGCAGTACTTC.

This clonotype occurred many times. The chain couples TRBV7-9 to TRBJ2-7, with D unresolved. The CDR3 spans 16 residues. The germline gives CDR1 SEHNR, CDR2 FQNEAQ (reference sequence). V lost 2 bases and J lost 0, with 14 bases in between. CDR3 sequence reads: CASSLSLDVSSYEQYF. As DNA, the CDR3 is TGTGCCAGCAGCTTATCCCTGGACGTAAGCTCCTACGAGCAGTACTTC.

This clonotype showed up many times. This chain connects TRBV3-1 to TRBJ1-2; TRBD1 matches 9 bases. The CDR3 totals 15 residues. V was pared by 2 bases and J by 3 bases, with 4 bases of the junction left unmatched. The germline V gene encodes CDR1 LGHDT and CDR2 YNNKEL (reference sequence). CDR3 bases: TGTGCCAGCAGCCAAACAGGGGGCCCGGACTATGGCTACACCTTC. Translated: CASSQTGGPDYGYTF.

This clonotype was counted many times. V usage is TRBV18 and J usage is TRBJ2-2; 11 nucleotides match TRBD2. Germline loops: CDR1 KGHSH, CDR2 LQKENI. This CDR3 is built from 16 residues. V trimming: 4 bases; J trimming: 5 bases; junction bases outside the gene matches: 6. CDR3 DNA sequence: TGTGCCAGCTCACGCCTAGCGGGAGGAATAACCGGGGAGCTGTTTTTT. This codes for CASSRLAGGITGELFF.